The 28 T cell receptor beta chains presented below share a single source sample, sequenced in a study of shared clonotypes between healthy human individuals. The repertoire was sequenced with immunoSEQ multiplex PCR; TCRdb's copy has only in-frame clones and lacks some. Seen here are 2 million to 3 million clones, approximately 90% observed once, and the top ten hold more than 0.12%. Material for sequencing was naive CD4+ T cells sorted from blood. The subset: CD45RA+ positively selected. These receptors were obtained from a man between 18 and 29 years old in good health.

The gene calls are TRBV4-1 and TRBJ2-3; 10 bases align to TRBD1. The CDR3 is made up of 14 amino acids. V dropped 3 bases and J dropped 5; count of bases not matched to a gene: 2. Germline-derived CDR1 and CDR2 are MGHRA and YSYEKL. The CDR3 region is CASSQTGGVDTQYF. The CDR3 nucleotides read TGCGCCAGCAGCCAGACAGGGGGCGTAGATACGCAGTATTTT.

The chain carries TRBV5-1 and TRBJ2-1, with TRBD1 matching over 8 bases. The CDR3 has 15 residues. J lost 5 bases, V lost 2 bases, and 6 bases had no gene match. From germline, CDR1 is SGHRS and CDR2 YFSETQ. CDR3 in amino acids: CASSFFDRGNNEQFF. The CDR3 DNA follows: TGCGCCAGCAGCTTCTTCGACAGGGGAAACAATGAGCAGTTCTTC.

The rearrangement links TRBV28 to TRBJ2-1; 13 bases line up with TRBD2. Germline CDR1 and CDR2: MDHEN and SYDVKM. Trimming at V came to 4 bases and at J to 3 bases, leaving 6 bases not matched to a gene. The CDR3 runs to 17 residues. CDR3 region: CASSSLTSGGNYNEQFF. CDR3 DNA: TGTGCCAGCAGTTCTTTGACTAGCGGGGGGAACTACAATGAGCAGTTCTTC. Using reference TRBV28 and TRBJ2-1 for the parts outside the CDR3, the full variable domain is DVKVTQSSRYLVKRTGEKVFLECVQDMDHENMFWYRQDPGLGLRLIYFSYDVKMKEKGDIPEGYSVSREKKERFSLILESASTNQTSMYLCASSSLTSGGNYNEQFFGPGTRLTVL.

This rearrangement joins TRBV6-1 to TRBJ2-7; D might be TRBD1 (5 bases). The CDR3 consists of 13 residues. Trimming cost V 2 bases and J 8 bases, with 13 bases left between them. CDR1 and CDR2 (germline): MNHNS, SASEGT. The CDR3 reads CASSEQGIPKQYF. In DNA form, the CDR3 reads TGTGCCAGCAGTGAACAGGGCATACCTAAGCAGTACTTC.

V and J are TRBV6-1 and TRBJ1-4; D not certain. The V gene lost 3 bases and the J gene lost 7 bases, with 12 bases spanning the gap. The V gene's germline CDR1 is MNHNS and CDR2 SASEGT. This CDR3 spans 14 amino acids. The DNA for the CDR3 is TGTGCCAGCAGTGAGGTGGGAAAGATTGAAAAACTGTTTTTT. This codes for CASSEVGKIEKLFF.

The V and J genes are TRBV11-2 and TRBJ2-7; D perhaps matches TRBD2 (5 bases). The CDR3 is made up of 14 amino acids. Per germline, CDR1 SGHAT and CDR2 FQNNGV. V was clipped by 0 bases and J by 2 bases, with 8 bases between them. The CDR3, as DNA: TGTGCCAGCAGCTTAGAACCGACTACCTACGAGCAGTACTTC. It codes for CASSLEPTTYEQYF.

There are a few counts of this clone. One junction end disagrees with the germline gene, perhaps due to a read error. This chain uses TRBV7-9 with TRBJ2-7; D is unclear. Germline lookup yields CDR1 SEHNR and CDR2 FQNEAQ (reference sequence). The CDR3 length is 12 residues. The CDR3: CASSLTSSEQYF. The DNA of the CDR3 is TGTGCCAGCAGCTTAACGTCCTCCGAGCAGTACTTC.

This clone showed up just a few times. This sample also contains other DNA sequences that code for the same CDR3. The rearrangement uses TRBV18 and TRBJ2-3; maybe TRBD1 (6 bases). Germline V lookup: CDR1 KGHSH, CDR2 LQKENI. The V and J ends lost 3 bases and 0 bases respectively, with 7 bases between them. The CDR3 covers 14 residues. The CDR3 sequence is CASSPQGSTDTQYF. CDR3 in DNA: TGTGCCAGCTCACCGCAGGGGAGCACAGATACGCAGTATTTT.

The rearrangement uses TRBV15 and TRBJ2-2; D is undetermined. The germline V and J ends were trimmed by 2 bases and 5 bases, with 6 bases remaining between them. The CDR3 totals 13 residues. Germline assignment: CDR1 LNHNV and CDR2 YYDKDF (reference sequence). For the CDR3, the DNA is TGTGCCACCAGCAGATTAGGAACCGGGGAGCTGTTTTTT. Translating gives CATSRLGTGELFF.

The rearrangement uses TRBV7-9 and TRBJ1-4, with D maybe TRBD1 (5 bases). Between the trimmed V and J ends, which lost 0 bases and 8 bases, there was a span of 10 bases. Germline lookup yields CDR1 SEHNR and CDR2 FQNEAQ (reference sequence). The CDR3 has 14 residues. The CDR3 spells CASSLATGEEKLFF. As DNA, the CDR3 is TGTGCCAGCAGCTTAGCGACGGGGGAGGAAAAACTGTTTTTT.

V and J are TRBV11-2 and TRBJ2-7; TRBD1 matches at 8 bases. V dropped 5 bases and J dropped 1; count of bases not matched to a gene: 4. Germline values: CDR1 SGHAT, CDR2 FQNNGV. The CDR3 is 14 amino acids. Written as DNA, the CDR3 is TGTGCCAGCAGCGCCAGGACAGGGTCCTACGAGCAGTACTTC. This sequence encodes CASSARTGSYEQYF. Full variable domain (rest looked up from reference TRBV11-2 and TRBJ2-7): EAGVAQSPRYKIIEKRQSVAFWCNPISGHATLYWYQQILGQGPKLLIQFQNNGVVDDSQLPKDRFSAERLKGVDSTLKIQPAKLEDSAVYLCASSARTGSYEQYFGPGTRLTVT.

The V and J genes are TRBV5-4 and TRBJ1-5; D unresolved. Germline V gene sequence: CDR1 SGHNT, CDR2 YYREEE (reference sequence). Trimming stripped 4 bases from V and 4 bases from J, with 12 bases between. The CDR3 runs 14 residues. The CDR3 loop reads CASSDGRRNQPQHF. CDR3 sequence (DNA): TGTGCCAGCAGCGATGGACGCCGGAATCAGCCCCAGCATTTT.

This clone has only one observation. In DNA form, the CDR3 reads TGTGCCTGGAGTGTACTGCGGACAAGTGGCGGGGAGCTGTTTTTT. This codes for CAWSVLRTSGGELFF. V gene TRBV30 combines with J gene TRBJ2-2; maybe TRBD1 (5 bases). Per the germline V gene, CDR1 is GTSNPN and CDR2 is SVGIG (reference sequence). This CDR3 region has 15 residues. V was shortened by 0 bases and J by 7 bases, with 15 bases between the two germline ends.

The gene calls are TRBV5-1 and TRBJ1-2; no clear D. Trimming took off 0 bases at V and 4 bases at J, with 13 bases between the two ends. Germline V gene data show CDR1 as SGHRS and CDR2 as YFSETQ. The CDR3 is 15 amino acids. The CDR3 bases are TGCGCCAGCAGCTTGGCGGACGGCACGATCTATGGCTACACCTTC. Translating it yields CASSLADGTIYGYTF. The complete variable domain, with remaining parts taken from reference TRBV5-1 and TRBJ1-2, reads KAGVTQTPRYLIKTRGQQVTLSCSPISGHRSVSWYQQTPGQGLQFLFEYFSETQRNKGNFPGRFSGRQFSNSRSEMNVSTLELGDSALYLCASSLADGTIYGYTFGSGTRLTVV.

The chain joins TRBV30 to TRBJ1-2; no clear D gene. Trimming removed 1 base at V and 7 bases at J, with 13 bases between. Looked up from germline, CDR1 is GTSNPN and CDR2 is SVGIG (reference sequence). The CDR3 totals 13 residues. The CDR3 coding sequence is TGTGCCTGGAGTGCTGAGTGGTTGGGTGGCTACACCTTC. Encoded protein: CAWSAEWLGGYTF.

The chain carries TRBV6-5 and TRBJ2-1; the match to TRBD2 covers 13 bases. Germline V gene sequence: CDR1 MNHEY, CDR2 SVGAGI. V was pared by 6 bases and J by 7 bases, with 6 bases of the junction left unmatched. The CDR3 has 15 residues. For the CDR3, the DNA is TGTGCCAGCAGCCAGACTAGCGGGAGGCGAAATGAGCAGTTCTTC. As protein: CASSQTSGRRNEQFF.

This clone is a singleton in its sample. V is TRBV19 and J is TRBJ2-7; possibly TRBD2 for D (6 bases). Germline CDR1 is LNHDA and CDR2 is SQIVND (reference sequence). The CDR3 is 15 residues long. Trimming stripped 1 base from V and 4 bases from J, with 14 bases between. As DNA, the CDR3 is TGTGCCAGTAGTATAGTTGGGGGGACGGGTTACGAGCAGTACTTC. Encoded protein: CASSIVGGTGYEQYF.

The chain uses TRBV11-2 and TRBJ2-7, with TRBD2 identical over 9 bases. V was clipped by 5 bases and J by 6 bases; unmatched bases: 11. CDR1 SGHAT and CDR2 FQNNGV come from the germline V gene. This CDR3 contains 15 residues. The CDR3 region has the DNA TGTGCCAGCAGCCCATTAGCGGGAGAATCATCCGAGCAGTACTTC. This codes for CASSPLAGESSEQYF.

Remarks on this clone: Within the sample, other DNA sequences also encode this same CDR3. The V gene is TRBV28, the J gene TRBJ1-2; the D is unclear. The CDR3 is made up of 11 amino acids. The germline V and J ends were trimmed by 7 bases and 2 bases, with 5 bases remaining between them. Germline V gene sequence: CDR1 MDHEN, CDR2 SYDVKM. The CDR3 coding sequence is TGTGCCAGCACTGGGAACTATGGCTACACCTTC. Translating gives CASTGNYGYTF.

CDR3: CASSNGGYQETQYF. CDR3 bases: TGCGCCAGCAGCAATGGCGGCTACCAAGAGACCCAGTACTTC. This chain uses TRBV5-1 with TRBJ2-5; D is undetermined. V was trimmed by 4 bases and J by 0 bases, leaving 10 bases between them. CDR1 and CDR2 (germline): SGHRS, YFSETQ. The CDR3 sequence is 14 residues long.

The genes are TRBV5-1 and TRBJ1-6; TRBD1 matches 8 bases. CDR3 length: 15 residues. Trimming removed 7 bases from V and 8 bases from J; junction bases left unmatched: 11. The V gene's germline CDR1 is SGHRS and CDR2 YFSETQ. DNA of the CDR3: TGCGCCAGCGCCCCACAGGGGGACTTAGATTCACCCCTCCACTTT. Translated: CASAPQGDLDSPLHF.

The gene calls are TRBV30 and TRBJ1-5; TRBD1 matches at 8 bases. Germline V gene data show CDR1 as GTSNPN and CDR2 as SVGIG (reference sequence). The CDR3 is 14 amino acids. J was trimmed by 6 bases and V by 4 bases; bases with no gene match: 8. CDR3 in amino acids: CAWTSQGAGQPQHF. The CDR3 DNA reads as TGTGCCTGGACCTCGCAGGGGGCGGGTCAGCCCCAGCATTTT. Together with reference TRBV30 and TRBJ1-5, the CDR3 gives the full variable domain: SQTIHQWPATLVQPVGSPLSLECTVEGTSNPNLYWYRQAAGRGLQLLFYSVGIGQISSEVPQNLSASRPQDRQFILSSKKLLLSDSGFYLCAWTSQGAGQPQHFGDGTRLSIL.

The chain recombines TRBV9 with TRBJ2-3, with TRBD2 matching 7 bases. Losses at the gene ends were 1 base for V and 4 bases for J; bases not matched to a gene: 18. The CDR3 is made up of 19 amino acids. Germline values: CDR1 SGDLS, CDR2 YYNGEE. This CDR3 reads CASSVSLAEGGLGADTQYF. CDR3 DNA: TGTGCCAGCAGCGTATCCCTAGCGGAGGGAGGGCTAGGGGCAGATACGCAGTATTTT.

The chain is built from TRBV7-3 and TRBJ2-3, with a weak D call TRBD1 (6 bases). Deletions cut 5 bases from V and 2 bases from J, with 11 bases between. The germline CDR1 and CDR2 sequences are SGHTA and FQGTGA. This CDR3 has 14 residues. This chain's CDR3 is CASSPDRFTDTQYF. The CDR3 nucleotides are TGTGCCAGCAGCCCGGACAGATTCACAGATACGCAGTATTTT.

In DNA, the CDR3 is TGTGCCAGCAGCGGGGGGGGACTAGCAAGAGAGACCCAGTACTTC. Translation: CASSGGGLARETQYF. V gene TRBV6-1 combines with J gene TRBJ2-5; 9 nucleotides match TRBD2. CDR1 is MNHNS, CDR2 SASEGT, per germline. Trimming cost V 6 bases and J 4 bases; bases outside gene matches: 9. This CDR3 spans 15 amino acids.

The chain employs TRBV5-1 and TRBJ1-2, with 11 bases lining up with TRBD1. Germline CDR1 is SGHRS and CDR2 is YFSETQ. The junction had 2 bases not matched to a gene; V was cut back by 3 bases and J by 7 bases. There are 13 residues in the CDR3. The CDR3 region is CASSWTGGTGYTF. As DNA, the CDR3 is TGCGCCAGCAGCTGGACAGGGGGCACTGGCTACACCTTC.

V gene TRBV5-1 combines with J gene TRBJ2-5; TRBD1 might be the D (5 bases). Trimming took off 0 bases at V and 5 bases at J, with 11 bases between the two ends. Germline lookup yields CDR1 SGHRS and CDR2 YFSETQ. CDR3 length: 14 residues. The CDR3 loop reads CASSLAREGETQYF. The CDR3 DNA follows: TGCGCCAGCAGCTTGGCCAGGGAAGGCGAGACCCAGTACTTC.

The chain uses TRBV12-5 and TRBJ2-5, with 8 bases matching TRBD2. This CDR3 is built from 16 residues. CDR1 and CDR2 (germline): LGHNT, FRNRAP. Losses at the gene ends were 1 base for V and 4 bases for J; bases not matched to a gene: 8. CDR3 bases: TGTGCTAGTGGTTTGGGCCGACCGGGGGGGTCAGAGACCCAGTACTTC. Translated, it gives CASGLGRPGGSETQYF.